Listed below are T cell receptor beta chains from one sample, sequenced in a study of blood T cell repertoires in COVID-19. The assay was immunoSEQ multiplex PCR, and TCRdb's table has in-frame clones only and misses some. The data show fewer than 120,000 clones, roughly nine tenths seen once. Sequences were obtained from peripheral blood. The source of these receptors is a human donor in a cohort sampled during active COVID-19. The CDR3 runs from the conserved cysteine through the conserved F or W. The D gene is left open where the match is weak.

d_call,v_call,cdr3_aa
.,TRBV10-3,CAIRGGQRSFSYEQYF
TRBD1,TRBV9,CASSGQGANYGYTF
.,TRBV19,CASQPDRNYGYTF
TRBD2,TRBV18,CASSPQRGNNEQFF
.,TRBV2,CASTEGGAGELFF
TRBD2,TRBV6-2/TRBV6-3,CASNPGLAGGYYNEQFF
TRBD1,TRBV29-1,CSWAGGWDTEAFF
.,TRBV14,CASSLQGLSNTEAFF
.,TRBV5-6,CASSLGGDPGHYGYTF
.,TRBV30,CAWSEQGYGYTF
TRBD2,TRBV24-1,CATGEREGDIDEQFF
TRBD2,TRBV6-6,CASNPSGGPYEQYF
TRBD1,TRBV19,CASSTRQGRSNEKLFF
TRBD1,TRBV6-5,CASSPGGGTEAFF
.,TRBV10-3,CAIRTESANTEAFF
.,TRBV2,CASMQGGYTF
TRBD1,TRBV18,CASSPFRDRDPQGYEQYF
.,TRBV19,CASSIKAGVVQPQHF
.,TRBV7-2,CASSFSTSSYEQYF
TRBD1,TRBV7-8,CASSPLLPGQDRYGYTF
.,TRBV7-3,CASSSSNTGELFF
TRBD2,TRBV28,CASPGTSGRWDEQFF
.,TRBV5-4,CASSLARGSYNEQFF
.,TRBV7-2,CASSPAGGQLYGYTF
.,TRBV4-2,CASSQDRKGGTEAFF
TRBD1,TRBV20-1,CSASQKADRGSIEAFF
.,TRBV25-1,CASSDVGTVNEKLFF
TRBD2,TRBV9,CASSVAGGSSYEQYF
TRBD1,TRBV3-1/TRBV3-2,CASSQAGGLDSPLHF